This T cell receptor (beta chain) was captured by sequencing in a study of blood T cell repertoires in COVID-19. Here immunoSEQ multiplex PCR was the method, and the copy in TCRdb shows in-frame clones only, minus some. This table holds a few hundred thousand clones, roughly 85% found once. The ends were cut back, 6 bases at V and 5 bases at J, with 16 bases in the middle. This CDR3 contains 14 residues. Germline V lookup: CDR1 MDHEN, CDR2 SYDVKM. Sequenced: PBMCs or T cells enriched from blood (not recorded which). The chain recombines TRBV28 with TRBJ2-5; the D is unclear. The sequence was obtained from a woman aged 45-65 years who had recovered from COVID-19. The CDR3 sequence is CASRLGLPGETQYF. In DNA, the CDR3 is TGTGCCAGCAGGCTTGGGCTTCCTGGGGAGACCCAGTACTTC. Supplemented by reference TRBV28 and TRBJ2-5, the full variable domain reads DVKVTQSSRYLVKRTGEKVFLECVQDMDHENMFWYRQDPGLGLRLIYFSYDVKMKEKGDIPEGYSVSREKKERFSLILESASTNQTSMYLCASRLGLPGETQYFGPGTRLLVL.